Listed below are T cell receptor beta chains from one sample, sequenced in a study of T-cell reconstitution after alpha-beta-depleted transplantation in children. One entry per CDR3 protein results from TCRdb running MiXCR on the PCR reads. The sample has 600,000 to 700,000 distinct CDR3 sequences; around 13% are singletons. The material was PBMCs, obtained before TCRalphabeta/CD19-depleted stem cell transplant. These receptors originate from a girl aged 2-10 years with congenital amegakaryocytic thrombocytopenia, due to receive a stem cell transplant. CDR3s include the opening cysteine and the closing phenylalanine or tryptophan. Each record gives: clone size, D gene, V gene, J gene, CDR3 length, CDR3 DNA, CDR3 protein. The D gene is left open where the match is weak. Size is omitted from some rows. Given values are once, few, many or a class for expanded clones.

size: many; D: .; V: TRBV18; J: TRBJ1-5; length: 12; DNA: TGTGCCAGCTCCCCCCTTGGAACAGCTGCTCATTTT; CDR3: CASSPLGTAAHF
size: few; D: .; V: TRBV5-1; J: TRBJ2-1; length: 16; DNA: TGCGCCAGCAGCTTGTTCGGCACACGCCGATACAATGAGCAGTTCTTC; CDR3: CASSLFGTRRYNEQFF
size: .; D: TRBD2; V: TRBV20-1; J: TRBJ2-1; length: 16; DNA: TGCAGTGCTAGCCAATCAGGCGGGAGCTCCTACAATGAGCAGTTCTTC; CDR3: CSASQSGGSSYNEQFF
size: few; D: TRBD1; V: TRBV12-3/TRBV12-4; J: TRBJ1-2; length: 15; DNA: TGTGCCAGCAGCGCAAGCGACAGGGGTGGCTATGGCTACACCTTC; CDR3: CASSASDRGGYGYTF
size: .; D: TRBD2; V: TRBV12-3/TRBV12-4; J: TRBJ2-1; length: 14; DNA: TGTGCCAGCAGCAGGAAGCGGGATAACCATGAGCAGTTCTTC; CDR3: CASSRKRDNHEQFF
size: .; D: .; V: TRBV5-1; J: TRBJ2-4; length: 13; DNA: TGCGCCAGCAGCTTGGAGGGGCTGGGGATTCAGTACTTC; CDR3: CASSLEGLGIQYF
size: .; D: TRBD2; V: TRBV6-1; J: TRBJ2-1; length: 14; DNA: TGTGCCAGCAGCAAGATTAGCGGGAGCCATGAGCAGTTCTTC; CDR3: CASSKISGSHEQFF
size: medium-sized; D: .; V: TRBV28; J: TRBJ2-7; length: 13; DNA: TGTGCCAGCAATCTAGACGGTCTTTACGAGCAGTACTTC; CDR3: CASNLDGLYEQYF
size: .; D: TRBD2; V: TRBV20-1; J: TRBJ2-7; length: 17; DNA: TGCAGTGCCACAGGACCGGGCCCGGGACTAGCCTCCTACGAGCAGTACTTC; CDR3: CSATGPGPGLASYEQYF
size: many; D: .; V: TRBV4-1; J: TRBJ2-1; length: 15; DNA: TGCGCCAGCAGCCTCATCCTTCTAGCTCTCGATGAGCAGTTCTTC; CDR3: CASSLILLALDEQFF
size: few; D: TRBD1; V: TRBV11-2; J: TRBJ1-1; length: 12; DNA: TGTGCCACGACAGGGATGAACACTGAAGCTTTCTTT; CDR3: CATTGMNTEAFF
size: .; D: .; V: TRBV7-9; J: TRBJ1-2; length: 15; DNA: TGTGCCAGCAGCCATAATTCAGGAGACCTCTATGGCTACACCTTC; CDR3: CASSHNSGDLYGYTF
size: .; D: .; V: TRBV5-1; J: TRBJ2-5; length: 16; DNA: TGCGCCAGCAGCTTGGCCTTGACAGGACACCAAGAGACCCAGTACTTC; CDR3: CASSLALTGHQETQYF
size: few; D: TRBD1; V: TRBV20-1; J: TRBJ2-1; length: 16; DNA: TGCAGTGCTAGAGATCCGGACAGGGGGGACCACAATGAGCAGTTCTTC; CDR3: CSARDPDRGDHNEQFF
size: .; D: TRBD1; V: TRBV28; J: TRBJ2-7; length: 18; DNA: TGTGCCAGCAGTTCTAGAGAAGCCGGGACAGGGGGCAGGTACGAGCAGTACTTC; CDR3: CASSSREAGTGGRYEQYF
size: many; D: TRBD2; V: TRBV6-1; J: TRBJ2-1; length: 16; DNA: TGTGCCAGCAGCCCTTTGGGGGGGAGGACCAATAATGAGCAGTTCTTC; CDR3: CASSPLGGRTNNEQFF
size: few; D: .; V: TRBV18; J: TRBJ1-6; length: 15; DNA: TGTGCCAGCTCACCACAGGGGCTAATTAATTCACCCCTCCACTTT; CDR3: CASSPQGLINSPLHF